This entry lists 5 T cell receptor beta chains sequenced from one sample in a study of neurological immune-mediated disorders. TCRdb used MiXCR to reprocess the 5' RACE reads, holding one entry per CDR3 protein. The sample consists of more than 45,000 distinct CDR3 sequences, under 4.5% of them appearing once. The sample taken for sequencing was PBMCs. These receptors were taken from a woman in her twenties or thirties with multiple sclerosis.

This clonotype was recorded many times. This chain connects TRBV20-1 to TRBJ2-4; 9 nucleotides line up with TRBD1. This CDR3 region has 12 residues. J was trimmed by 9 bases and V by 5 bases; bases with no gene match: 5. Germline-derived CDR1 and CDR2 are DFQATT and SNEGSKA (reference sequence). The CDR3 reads CSAGTGTGIQYF. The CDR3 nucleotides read TGCAGTGCTGGGACAGGGACGGGCATTCAGTACTTC.

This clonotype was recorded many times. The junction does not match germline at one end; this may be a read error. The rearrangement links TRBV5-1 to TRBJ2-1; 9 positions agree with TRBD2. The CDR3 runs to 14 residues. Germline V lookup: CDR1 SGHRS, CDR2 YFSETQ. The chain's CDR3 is CASNLFSGSHEQFF. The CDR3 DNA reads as TGCGCCAGCAACTTGTTTAGCGGGAGCCATGAGCAGTTCTTC.

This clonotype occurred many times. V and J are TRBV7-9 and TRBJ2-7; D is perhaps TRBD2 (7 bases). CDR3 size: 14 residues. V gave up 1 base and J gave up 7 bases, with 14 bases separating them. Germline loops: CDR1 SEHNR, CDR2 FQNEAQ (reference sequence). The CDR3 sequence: CASSLGAGAWEQYF. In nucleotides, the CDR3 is TGTGCCAGCAGCTTAGGCGCGGGGGCCTGGGAGCAGTACTTC. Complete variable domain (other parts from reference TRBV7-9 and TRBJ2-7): DTGVSQNPRHKITKRGQNVTFRCDPISEHNRLYWYRQTLGQGPEFLTYFQNEAQLEKSRLLSDRFSAERPKGSFSTLEIQRTEQGDSAMYLCASSLGAGAWEQYFGPGTRLTVT.

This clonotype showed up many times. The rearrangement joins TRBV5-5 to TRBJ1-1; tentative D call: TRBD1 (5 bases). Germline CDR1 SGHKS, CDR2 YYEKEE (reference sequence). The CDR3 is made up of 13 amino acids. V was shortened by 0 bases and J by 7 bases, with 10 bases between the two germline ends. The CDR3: CASSLDPQDEAFF. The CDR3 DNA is TGTGCCAGCAGCTTGGATCCACAGGATGAAGCTTTCTTT.

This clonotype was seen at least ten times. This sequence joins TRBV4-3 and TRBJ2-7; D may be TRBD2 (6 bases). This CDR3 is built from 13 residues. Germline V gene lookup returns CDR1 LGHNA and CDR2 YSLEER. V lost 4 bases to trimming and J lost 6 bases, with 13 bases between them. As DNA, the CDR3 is TGCGCCAGCAGCCCCAATGGGCGGGGCGAGCAGTACTTC. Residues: CASSPNGRGEQYF.